Below, 20 T cell receptor beta chains from the same sample are listed, as sequenced in a study of tumor and adjacent non-tumor tissue in lung cancer. TCRbeta libraries were built with three rounds of nested PCR, modified from ARM-PCR. TCRdb ran MiXCR on the multiplex PCR reads and lists one entry per CDR3 protein. The sample yields more than 75,000 distinct CDR3 sequences, around 65% seen once. No cell sorting was done before RNA was extracted from the tissue. Material: lung tumor tissue. Receptors were obtained from an older woman with non-small cell lung cancer.

Points on this clonotype: A read error may be the cause here, since a much bigger clone is one base away. The chain employs TRBV11-2 and TRBJ1-1; 8 bases fit TRBD1. Germline-derived CDR1 and CDR2 are SGHAT and FQNNGV. This CDR3 is 15 amino acids long. DNA of the CDR3: TGTGCCAGCAGCCCACAGGGGGGGTTACGCACTGAAGCTTTATTT. Translation: CASSPQGGLRTEALF.

In this sample, this clonotype turned up many times. This chain connects TRBV20-1 to TRBJ2-2; D not certain. Germline loops: CDR1 DFQATT, CDR2 SNEGSKA (reference sequence). V dropped 3 bases and J dropped 2 bases, with 10 bases sitting between them. The CDR3 loop spans 14 amino acids. CDR3 sequence (DNA): TGCAGTGCTAGTTTGGGCGTTAACACCGGGGAGCTGTTTTTT. Residues: CSASLGVNTGELFF.

Of note for this clonotype: A read error may produce the germline difference seen at one junction end. V usage is TRBV7-8 and J usage is TRBJ2-7; no reliable D call. The germline V gene encodes CDR1 SGHVS and CDR2 FQNEAQ. The CDR3 has 12 residues. The CDR3, as DNA: TGTGCCAACAGCCTAGACTTGGACGAGCAGTACTTC. Translating gives CANSLDLDEQYF.

Regarding this clonotype: At one of its ends the junction is not consistent with the germline gene, which may arise from a read error. The chain employs TRBV11-2 and TRBJ2-1, with D possibly matching TRBD2 (6 bases). From germline, CDR1 is SGHAT and CDR2 FQNNGV. The CDR3 totals 15 residues. DNA for the CDR3: TGTGCCAGTAGCCCCGGGACTGGCGGCCTTAATGAGCAATTCTTC. Its protein product is CASSPGTGGLNEQFF.

V and J are TRBV14 and TRBJ2-5; the D gene is possibly TRBD2 (5 bases). The CDR3 length is 18 residues. V dropped 4 bases and J dropped 7 bases, with 28 bases sitting between them. Germline V CDR1 and CDR2: SGHDN, FVKESK. CDR3 coding DNA: TGTGCCAGCAGCCGAGCGGTCCTCGGACCAGCGGACCCTGGGACCCAGTACTTC. Translation: CASSRAVLGPADPGTQYF.

Points on this clonotype: One end of the junction does not line up with germline, which may come from a read error. The V gene is TRBV6-5, the J gene TRBJ2-7; no clear D gene. Germline CDR1 is MNHEY and CDR2 is SVGAGI. There are 14 residues in the CDR3. The CDR3 region is CDSSLTWVSYEQYF. CDR3 sequence (DNA): TGTGACAGCAGCCTGACCTGGGTCAGTTACGAGCAGTACTTC.

The chain combines TRBV29-1 with TRBJ2-3; unclear D gene. CDR1 is SQVTM and CDR2 is ANQGSEA in the germline V gene. V dropped 7 bases and J dropped 4 bases, with 15 bases sitting between them. This CDR3 is built from 13 residues. Written as DNA, the CDR3 is TGCAGCGCTACTGTGGGTTCCGCAGATACGCAGTATTTT. It codes for CSATVGSADTQYF.

This clonotype was seen only a few times. Being one base from a much bigger clone, this may be a read error. The rearrangement links TRBV5-6 to TRBJ2-7; 7 bases are a match to TRBD2. Per the germline V gene, CDR1 is SGHDT and CDR2 is YYEEEE. V lost 3 bases to trimming and J lost 3 bases; unmatched junction nucleotides: 9. The CDR3 contains 15 residues. The CDR3 bases are TGTGCCAGCAGCTCCATGGGTCTAGCGGACTACGAGCAGTACTTC. It translates to CASSSMGLADYEQYF.

For this clonotype: Given a much more abundant clone one base away, this may be a read error. V usage is TRBV20-1 and J usage is TRBJ2-1; D is unclear. V dropped 6 bases and J dropped 1 base, with 13 bases sitting between them. The CDR3 has 14 amino acids. Germline V CDR1 and CDR2: DFQATT, SNEGSKA (reference sequence). The CDR3 DNA reads as TGCAGTGCCCTGAGAGGCCAATCCTACAATGAGCAGTTCTTC. Translating it yields CSALRGQSYNEQFF.

This chain uses TRBV6-1 with TRBJ2-3; D remains ambiguous. V was shortened by 6 bases and J by 12 bases, with 25 bases between the two germline ends. Germline CDR1 MNHNS, CDR2 SASEGT. The CDR3 covers 15 residues. The CDR3, as DNA: TGTGCCAGCAGCGAGTTACGAACTGTTACAGATATACAGTATTTT. It encodes CASSELRTVTDIQYF.

This clonotype is termed medium-sized. The chain has TRBV5-5 and TRBJ2-1; either TRBD1 or TRBD2 may fit D (5 bases each). This CDR3 is built from 15 residues. Trimming pared 4 bases from V and 5 bases from J, leaving 16 bases between. Per germline, CDR1 SGHKS and CDR2 YYEKEE (reference sequence). This CDR3 reads CASSPQLGVNNEQFF. The CDR3 nucleotides are TGTGCCAGCAGCCCTCAATTGGGGGTTAACAATGAGCAGTTCTTC.

About this clonotype: Its ends do not fully match the called genes, so a read error is possible. The V call is TRBV12-3 or TRBV12-4, the J call TRBJ2-1, with TRBD2 identical over 13 bases. This CDR3 contains 16 residues. The CDR3 region has the DNA TGTGCCAGCAGTTTTAGGACTAGCGGGAGTCACAATGGGCAGTTCTTC. This gives the protein CASSFRTSGSHNGQFF.

As regards this clonotype: One end of the junction does not line up with germline, which may come from a read error. This rearrangement joins TRBV11-3 to TRBJ2-3, with a possible D match to TRBD2 (6 bases). CDR1 SGHNT and CDR2 YENEEA come from the germline V gene. The CDR3 spans 14 residues. The CDR3 protein is CASNFDTSTDTQYF. The CDR3 nucleotides are TGTGCCAGCAACTTTGACACTAGCACAGATACACAGTATTTT.

Turning to this clonotype: At one boundary the junction diverges from the germline segment, which might be a read error. The chain carries TRBV6-5 and TRBJ2-3; a possible D gene is TRBD1 (6 bases). Germline assignment: CDR1 MNHEY and CDR2 SVGAGI. The CDR3 consists of 15 residues. CDR3 coding DNA: TGTGCCAACAGTAACAAACAGGGACCGACAGATACACAGTATTTT. Amino acids: CANSNKQGPTDTQYF.

This chain uses TRBV29-1 with TRBJ2-5, with TRBD2 as a possible D gene (6 bases). V lost 3 bases, J lost 11 bases, and 19 bases lay in between. The CDR3 contains 13 residues. The germline V gene has CDR1 SQVTM and CDR2 ANQGSEA. The CDR3 region is CSVELLAREAQYF. The CDR3, as DNA: TGCAGCGTTGAGCTACTAGCAAGGGAGGCTCAGTACTTC.

The V call is TRBV6-2 or TRBV6-3, the J call TRBJ2-7; no definite D call. Trimming shortened V by 6 bases and J by 5 bases, and 8 bases separated the two germline ends. The CDR3 sequence is 11 residues long. Germline lookup yields CDR1 MNHEY and CDR2 SVGEGT. CDR3 coding DNA: TGTGCCAGCAGGAGATCTCACGAGCAGTACTTC. This sequence encodes CASRRSHEQYF.

About this clonotype: A much bigger clone sits one base away, suggesting this may be a read error. The chain recombines TRBV30 with TRBJ1-1, with D maybe TRBD1 (6 bases). The CDR3 sequence is 12 residues long. Germline V gives CDR1 GTSNPN, CDR2 SVGIG (reference sequence). V lost 1 base and J lost 8, with 11 bases in between. The CDR3 DNA reads as TGTGCCTGGAGTGGGGGGACAAGGGAAGCTTTCTTT. Its protein product is CAWSGGTREAFF.

Note on this clonotype: Mismatch with germline at one junction end may stem from a read error. This chain connects TRBV6-1 to TRBJ2-6, with D possibly being TRBD1 (6 bases). CDR1 is MNHNS, CDR2 SASEGT, per germline. The CDR3 runs to 16 residues. The chain's CDR3 is CASSQGSSSGVNILTF. The CDR3 bases are TGTGCCAGCAGTCAGGGGTCTAGCTCTGGGGTCAACATCCTGACTTTC.

On this clonotype: One end of the junction is discordant with germline, which a read error may explain. As DNA, the CDR3 is TGTGCCAGCAGCTCCAGACAAGCTGACTACAATGAGCAATTCTTC. The encoded protein is CASSSRQADYNEQFF. The rearrangement links TRBV11-1 to TRBJ2-1, with a tentative D call TRBD2 (5 bases). CDR1 and CDR2 from the germline V gene are SGHAT and FQDESV (reference sequence). The CDR3 spans 15 residues. The variable domain in full, completed from reference TRBV11-1 and TRBJ2-1, reads EAEVAQSPRYKITEKSQAVAFWCDPISGHATLYWYRQILGQGPELLVQFQDESVVDDSQLPKDRFSAERLKGVDSTLKIQPAELGDSAMYLCASSSRQADYNEQFFGPGTRLTVL.

As concerns this clonotype: A read error may account for a junction end that differs from germline. The chain recombines TRBV6-5 with TRBJ2-5; 7 bases agree with TRBD1. The CDR3 is made up of 13 amino acids. The germline CDR1 and CDR2 sequences are MNHEY and SVGAGI. The CDR3 loop is CANSKTGSEIQYF. The CDR3 nucleotides read TGTGCCAACAGCAAGACAGGGTCAGAGATCCAGTACTTC.